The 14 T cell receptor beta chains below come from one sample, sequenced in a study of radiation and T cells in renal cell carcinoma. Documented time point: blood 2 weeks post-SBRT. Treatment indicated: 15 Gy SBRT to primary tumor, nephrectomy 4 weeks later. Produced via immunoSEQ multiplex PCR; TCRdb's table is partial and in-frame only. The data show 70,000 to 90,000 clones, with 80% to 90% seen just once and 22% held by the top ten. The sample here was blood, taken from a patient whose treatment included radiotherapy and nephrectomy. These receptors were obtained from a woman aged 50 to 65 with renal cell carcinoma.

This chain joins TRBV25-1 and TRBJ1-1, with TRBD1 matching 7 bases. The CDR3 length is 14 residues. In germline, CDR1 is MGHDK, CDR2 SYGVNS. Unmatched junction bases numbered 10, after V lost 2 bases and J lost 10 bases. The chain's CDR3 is CASSEMGQTGVAFF. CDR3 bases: TGTGCCAGCAGTGAAATGGGACAGACCGGGGTAGCTTTCTTT.

The CDR3 loop reads CASRTGTINQPQHF. The CDR3, as DNA: TGTGCCAGCCGAACCGGGACCATCAATCAGCCCCAGCATTTT. The chain uses TRBV28 and TRBJ1-5; possibly TRBD1 for D (5 bases). CDR3 length: 14 residues. In germline, CDR1 is MDHEN, CDR2 SYDVKM. Deletions cut 8 bases from V and 3 bases from J, with 14 bases between. Filled out from reference TRBV28 and TRBJ1-5, the complete variable domain reads DVKVTQSSRYLVKRTGEKVFLECVQDMDHENMFWYRQDPGLGLRLIYFSYDVKMKEKGDIPEGYSVSREKKERFSLILESASTNQTSMYLCASRTGTINQPQHFGDGTRLSIL.

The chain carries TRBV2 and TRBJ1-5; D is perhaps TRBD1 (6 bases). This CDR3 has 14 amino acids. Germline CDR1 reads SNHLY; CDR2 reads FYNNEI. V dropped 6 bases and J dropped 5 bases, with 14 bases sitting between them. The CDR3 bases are TGTGCCAGCAGCGGGGGCAGGACCCATCAGCCCCAGCATTTT. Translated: CASSGGRTHQPQHF.

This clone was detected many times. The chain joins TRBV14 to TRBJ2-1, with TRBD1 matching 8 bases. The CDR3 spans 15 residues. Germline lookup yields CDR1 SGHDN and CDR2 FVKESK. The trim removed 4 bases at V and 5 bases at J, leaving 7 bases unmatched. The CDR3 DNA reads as TGTGCCAGCAGCCGAGGACAGGGCCTAGACAATGAGCAGTTCTTC. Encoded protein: CASSRGQGLDNEQFF.

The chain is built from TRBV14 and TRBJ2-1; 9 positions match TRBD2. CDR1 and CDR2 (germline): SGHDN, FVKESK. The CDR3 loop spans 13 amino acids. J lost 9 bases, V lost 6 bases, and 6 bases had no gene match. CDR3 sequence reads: CASSRTSVGEQFF. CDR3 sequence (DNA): TGTGCCAGCAGTCGGACTAGCGTCGGTGAGCAGTTCTTC.

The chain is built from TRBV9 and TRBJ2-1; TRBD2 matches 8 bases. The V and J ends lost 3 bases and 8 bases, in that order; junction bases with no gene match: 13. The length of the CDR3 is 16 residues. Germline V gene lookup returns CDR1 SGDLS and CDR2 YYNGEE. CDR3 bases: TGTGCCAGCAGCGCTGCCCCGGGACTAGTCGTCGATGAGCAGTTCTTC. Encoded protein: CASSAAPGLVVDEQFF.

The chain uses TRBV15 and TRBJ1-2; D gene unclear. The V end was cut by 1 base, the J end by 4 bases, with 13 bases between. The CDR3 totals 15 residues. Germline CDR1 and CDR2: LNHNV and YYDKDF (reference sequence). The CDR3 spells CATSRGRDGLYGYTF. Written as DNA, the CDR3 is TGTGCCACCAGCAGAGGAAGGGATGGCCTCTATGGCTACACCTTC.

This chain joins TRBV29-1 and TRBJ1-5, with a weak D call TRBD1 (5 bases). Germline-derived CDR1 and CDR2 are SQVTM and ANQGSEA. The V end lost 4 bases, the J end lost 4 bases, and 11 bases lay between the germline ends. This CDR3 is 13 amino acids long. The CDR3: CSVAGNENQPQHF. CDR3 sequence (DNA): TGCAGCGTTGCAGGGAATGAAAATCAGCCCCAGCATTTT.

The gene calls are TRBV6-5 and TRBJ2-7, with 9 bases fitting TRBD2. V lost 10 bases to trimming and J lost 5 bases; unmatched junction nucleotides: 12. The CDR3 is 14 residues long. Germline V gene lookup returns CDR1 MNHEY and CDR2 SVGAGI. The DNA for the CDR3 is TGTGCCACCTCCGGGGCTAGCGGGGCTCACGAGCAGTACTTC. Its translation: CATSGASGAHEQYF.

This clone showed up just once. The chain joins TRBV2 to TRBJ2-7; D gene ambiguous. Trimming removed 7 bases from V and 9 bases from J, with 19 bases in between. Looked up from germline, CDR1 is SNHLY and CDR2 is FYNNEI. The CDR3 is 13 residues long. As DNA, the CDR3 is TGTGCCAGCAACTCTGAGCCCGGGTCGGGGCAGTACTTC. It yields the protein CASNSEPGSGQYF.

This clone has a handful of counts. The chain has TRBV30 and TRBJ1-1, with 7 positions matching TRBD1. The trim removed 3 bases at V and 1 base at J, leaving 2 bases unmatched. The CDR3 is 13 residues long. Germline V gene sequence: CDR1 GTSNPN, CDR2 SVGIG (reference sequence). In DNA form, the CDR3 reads TGTGCCTGGAGCAGACAGGGGAACACTGAAGCTTTCTTT. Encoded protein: CAWSRQGNTEAFF.

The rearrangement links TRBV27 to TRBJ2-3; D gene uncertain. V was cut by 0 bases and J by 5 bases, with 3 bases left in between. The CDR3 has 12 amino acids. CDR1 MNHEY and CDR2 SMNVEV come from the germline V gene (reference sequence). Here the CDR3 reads CASSLSRDTQYF. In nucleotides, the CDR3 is TGTGCCAGCAGTTTATCGAGAGATACGCAGTATTTT.

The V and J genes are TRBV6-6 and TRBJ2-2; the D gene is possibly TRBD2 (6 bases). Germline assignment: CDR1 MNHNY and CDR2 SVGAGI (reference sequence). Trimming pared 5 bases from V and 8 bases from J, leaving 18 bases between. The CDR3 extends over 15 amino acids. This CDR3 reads CASSASPAGRGELFF. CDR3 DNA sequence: TGTGCCAGCAGTGCCTCCCCGGCGGGGAGGGGGGAGCTGTTTTTT.

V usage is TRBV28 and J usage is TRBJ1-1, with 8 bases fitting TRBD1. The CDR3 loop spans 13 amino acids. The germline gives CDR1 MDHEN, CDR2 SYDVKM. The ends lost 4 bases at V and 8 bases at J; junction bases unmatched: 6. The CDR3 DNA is TGTGCCAGCAGTTCCCCGGACAGGGTAGAAGCTTTCTTT. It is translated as CASSSPDRVEAFF.